The 18 T cell receptor beta chains presented below share a single source sample, sequenced in a study of T cell responses to AZD1222 COVID-19 vaccine. TCRdb keeps only in-frame clones here, not all; method: immunoSEQ multiplex PCR. The sample consists of 100,000 or so clones, around 95% of them appearing once. This specimen consisted of peripheral blood, obtained on day 0 of AZD1222 vaccination. These receptors came from an adult in good health.

The chain joins TRBV27 to TRBJ1-1; D uncertain. This CDR3 spans 12 amino acids. Germline V gives CDR1 MNHEY, CDR2 SMNVEV (reference sequence). V was clipped by 5 bases and J by 7 bases, with 11 bases between them. DNA of the CDR3: TGTGCCAGCAGTACTGGGGTTCGTGAAGCTTTCTTT. This translates into CASSTGVREAFF.

The chain uses TRBV4-1 and TRBJ1-2; maybe TRBD1 (6 bases). The germline V gene has CDR1 MGHRA and CDR2 YSYEKL. The CDR3 extends over 16 amino acids. Trimming removed 3 bases at V and 8 bases at J, with 22 bases between. CDR3 sequence: CASSQEEDRRSNGYTF. For the CDR3, the DNA is TGCGCCAGCAGCCAGGAAGAAGACAGGCGTTCTAACGGCTACACCTTC.

The chain has TRBV7-2 and TRBJ2-7; 9 bases match TRBD1. The ends lost 1 base at V and 4 bases at J; junction bases unmatched: 8. The length of the CDR3 is 16 residues. The germline V gene encodes CDR1 SGHTA and CDR2 FQGNSA. Here the CDR3 reads CASSLGGGTGYYEQYF. The CDR3 DNA follows: TGTGCCAGCAGCTTAGGGGGCGGGACAGGGTATTACGAGCAGTACTTC.

This clone was detected only once. The chain combines TRBV29-1 with TRBJ2-7; 9 bases match TRBD1. Germline V gene sequence: CDR1 SQVTM, CDR2 ANQGSEA. The CDR3 runs to 14 residues. The V segment lost 2 bases and the J segment 5 bases; nucleotides outside the gene matches: 7. CDR3 nucleotide sequence: TGCAGCGTTGAAACCGGGACAGGGATAAACGAGCAGTACTTC. Amino acid sequence: CSVETGTGINEQYF.

V is TRBV5-8 and J is TRBJ2-5; the D gene is possibly TRBD2 (6 bases). Trimming removed 4 bases from V and 1 base from J, with 11 bases in between. Looked up from germline, CDR1 is SGHTS and CDR2 is YDEGEE. The CDR3 runs to 14 residues. The CDR3 protein is CASSLGLFQETQYF. CDR3 DNA: TGTGCCAGCAGCCTGGGACTTTTCCAAGAGACCCAGTACTTC.

The rearrangement uses TRBV10-3 and TRBJ1-6; TRBD1 matches 7 bases. The CDR3 is 15 residues long. CDR1 is ENHRY and CDR2 is SYGVKD in the germline V gene. V gave up 0 bases and J gave up 10 bases; unmatched junction bases: 6. The CDR3 loop is CAISESGRGSSPLHF. The DNA of the CDR3 is TGTGCCATCAGTGAGTCCGGCAGGGGGAGCTCACCCCTCCACTTT.

The CDR3 DNA reads TGCGCCAGCAGCCCGGCAGGGGGGGATTATGGCTACACCTTC. Protein product: CASSPAGGDYGYTF. The rearrangement links TRBV5-1 to TRBJ1-2; 7 bases are shared with TRBD1. The V gene's germline CDR1 is SGHRS and CDR2 YFSETQ. Trimming removed 4 bases from V and 5 bases from J; junction bases left unmatched: 8. This CDR3 has 14 residues.

This sequence joins TRBV19 and TRBJ1-6; no clear D gene. V was cut by 3 bases and J by 2 bases, with 11 bases left in between. Germline V gives CDR1 LNHDA, CDR2 SQIVND (reference sequence). There are 16 residues in the CDR3. Here the CDR3 DNA reads TGTGCCAGTAGTATCTCATTGGGAGCCTATAATTCACCCCTCCACTTT. This translates into CASSISLGAYNSPLHF.

This sequence joins TRBV15 and TRBJ2-7; perhaps TRBD2 as D (5 bases). Deletions cut 0 bases from V and 3 bases from J, with 15 bases between. This CDR3 region has 16 residues. Germline V gene data show CDR1 as LNHNV and CDR2 as YYDKDF (reference sequence). CDR3 sequence (DNA): TGTGCCACCAGCAGAGATCTGACTATAAAAAACTACGAGCAGTACTTC. It codes for CATSRDLTIKNYEQYF.

This sequence joins TRBV3-1 (or the pseudogene TRBV3-2) and TRBJ1-2; a possible D gene is TRBD1 (6 bases). Germline loops: CDR1 LGHDT, CDR2 YNNKEL (reference sequence). V was clipped by 3 bases and J by 0 bases, with 14 bases between them. This CDR3 spans 16 amino acids. CDR3 sequence (DNA): TGTGCCAGCAGCCACCAGGGGACGGCCACTAACTATGGCTACACCTTC. Amino acid sequence: CASSHQGTATNYGYTF.

This clone was found once. The V and J genes are TRBV4-1 and TRBJ1-2; D is unresolved. V shed 0 bases and J shed 0 bases, with 14 bases lying between them. CDR1 is MGHRA, CDR2 YSYEKL, per germline. CDR3 size: 17 residues. The CDR3 sequence: CASSQDVVRTSNYGYTF. The CDR3 nucleotides are TGCGCCAGCAGCCAAGATGTAGTGAGAACTTCTAACTATGGCTACACCTTC.

The V gene is TRBV19, the J gene TRBJ1-1; D is possibly TRBD1 (5 bases). This CDR3 is built from 14 residues. Germline-derived CDR1 and CDR2 are LNHDA and SQIVND (reference sequence). V lost 3 bases and J 5 bases, leaving 13 bases between the germline ends. DNA of the CDR3: TGTGCCAGTAGTATCGTAGGGGTGAGGACTGAAGCTTTCTTT. This gives the protein CASSIVGVRTEAFF.

The genes are TRBV11-1 and TRBJ2-7, with 8 bases matching TRBD1. The ends lost 1 base at V and 3 bases at J; junction bases unmatched: 8. CDR3 length: 16 residues. Germline CDR1 and CDR2: SGHAT and FQDESV (reference sequence). The CDR3 DNA follows: TGTGCCAGCAGCTTAGAAGGACAGGGTTTCGTCTACGAGCAGTACTTC. Its translation: CASSLEGQGFVYEQYF.

The genes are TRBV30 and TRBJ1-6, with 7 bases aligning to TRBD1. This CDR3 has 14 residues. V shed 7 bases and J 8 bases; nucleotides not matched to a gene: 11. Germline CDR1 GTSNPN, CDR2 SVGIG (reference sequence). In DNA, the CDR3 is TGTGCCTTGGCTACCGGGACAGCAGATTCACCCCTCCACTTT. Its translation is CALATGTADSPLHF.

Worth noting for this clone: One end of the junction is discordant with germline, which a read error may explain. This chain uses TRBV19 with TRBJ2-4, with 10 bases lining up with TRBD2. Germline values: CDR1 LNHDA, CDR2 SQIVND (reference sequence). There are 14 residues in the CDR3. The CDR3 DNA follows: TGTGCCAGTAGTACCCCGGGACTAGCGAACAGTCAGTACTTC. Translation: CASSTPGLANSQYF.

This rearrangement joins TRBV2 to TRBJ2-1; TRBD2 aligns across 7 bases. V lost 6 bases to trimming and J lost 2 bases; unmatched junction nucleotides: 7. The CDR3 spans 15 residues. Germline assignment: CDR1 SNHLY and CDR2 FYNNEI. CDR3 nucleotide sequence: TGTGCCAGCAGCCGGGGGGAATCAGCCTACAATGAGCAGTTCTTC. This gives the protein CASSRGESAYNEQFF.

The chain is built from TRBV7-3 and TRBJ2-7; 7 bases map to TRBD1. The germline V gene has CDR1 SGHTA and CDR2 FQGTGA. The CDR3 has 15 residues. The trim removed 5 bases at V and 7 bases at J, leaving 14 bases unmatched. CDR3 protein: CASSTDRARGREQYF. The CDR3 DNA reads as TGTGCCAGCAGCACCGACAGGGCTCGGGGTCGGGAGCAGTACTTC.

The V call is TRBV30, the J call TRBJ1-1; no definite D call. Germline CDR1 and CDR2: GTSNPN and SVGIG (reference sequence). Deletions cut 6 bases from V and 6 bases from J, with 17 bases between. The CDR3 is 13 amino acids. The CDR3 DNA reads as TGTGCCTGTTCGAATTTTATAGCGGCTGAAGCTTTCTTT. Translating it yields CACSNFIAAEAFF.